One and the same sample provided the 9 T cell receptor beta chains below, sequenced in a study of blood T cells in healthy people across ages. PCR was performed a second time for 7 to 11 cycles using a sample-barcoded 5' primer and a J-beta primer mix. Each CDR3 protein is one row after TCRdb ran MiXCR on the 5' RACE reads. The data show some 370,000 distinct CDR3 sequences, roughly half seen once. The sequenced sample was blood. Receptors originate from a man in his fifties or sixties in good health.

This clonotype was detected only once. CDR3 in DNA: TGTGCCAGCAGCTTATCCCACCTAGCGGGGGCCGCGGGCAAAAACATTCAGTACTTC. The encoded protein is CASSLSHLAGAAGKNIQYF. The J gene is TRBJ2-4, the V gene TRBV7-3; TRBD2 agrees at 10 bases. V lost 2 bases and J lost 3; bases outside the gene matches: 13. The CDR3 length is 19 residues. Germline loops: CDR1 SGHTA, CDR2 FQGTGA.

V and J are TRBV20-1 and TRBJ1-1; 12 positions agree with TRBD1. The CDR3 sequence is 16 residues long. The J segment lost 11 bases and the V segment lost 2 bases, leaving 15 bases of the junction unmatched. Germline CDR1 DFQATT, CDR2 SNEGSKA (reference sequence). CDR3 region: CSARLSPGQGALRAFF. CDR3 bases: TGCAGTGCTAGACTCTCGCCGGGACAGGGGGCCCTGAGGGCTTTCTTT.

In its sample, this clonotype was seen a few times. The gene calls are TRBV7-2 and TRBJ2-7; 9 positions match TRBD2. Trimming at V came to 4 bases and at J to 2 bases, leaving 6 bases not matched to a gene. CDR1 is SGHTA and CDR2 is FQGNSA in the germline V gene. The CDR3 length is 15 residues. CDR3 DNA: TGTGCCAGCAGCTACCGACTAGCGGCAGCCTACGAGCAGTACTTC. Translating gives CASSYRLAAAYEQYF.

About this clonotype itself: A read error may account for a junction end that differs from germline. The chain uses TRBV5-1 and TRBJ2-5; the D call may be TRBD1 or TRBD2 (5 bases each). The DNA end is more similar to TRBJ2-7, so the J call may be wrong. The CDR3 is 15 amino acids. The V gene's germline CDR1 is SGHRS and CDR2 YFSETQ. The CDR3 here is CAGSLGVRSTYEQYF. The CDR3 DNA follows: TGCGCCGGCAGCTTGGGGGTCAGGTCGACCTACGAGCAGTACTTC.

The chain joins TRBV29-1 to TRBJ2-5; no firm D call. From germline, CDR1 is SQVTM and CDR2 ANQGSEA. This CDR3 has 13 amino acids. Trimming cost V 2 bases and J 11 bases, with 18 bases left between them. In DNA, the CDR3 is TGCAGCGTTGAATTAGATCCGCGGAATGAGCAGTACTTC. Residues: CSVELDPRNEQYF. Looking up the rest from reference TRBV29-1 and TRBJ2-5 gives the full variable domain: SAVISQKPSRDICQRGTSLTIQCQVDSQVTMMFWYRQQPGQSLTLIATANQGSEATYESGFVIDKFPISRPNLTFSTLTVSNMSPEDSSIYLCSVELDPRNEQYFGPGTRLLVL.

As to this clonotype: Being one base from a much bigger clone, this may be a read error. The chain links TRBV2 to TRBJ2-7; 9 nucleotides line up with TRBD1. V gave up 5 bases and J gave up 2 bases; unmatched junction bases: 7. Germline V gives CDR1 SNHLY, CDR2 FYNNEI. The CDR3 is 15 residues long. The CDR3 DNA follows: TGTGCCAGCAGTTATGCCGGGACAGGGCCCTACGAGCAGTACTTC. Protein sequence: CASSYAGTGPYEQYF.

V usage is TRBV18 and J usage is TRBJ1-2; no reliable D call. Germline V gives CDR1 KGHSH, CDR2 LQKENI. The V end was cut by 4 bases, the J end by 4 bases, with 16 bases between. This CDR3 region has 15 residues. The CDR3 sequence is CASSLKSAAVYGYTF. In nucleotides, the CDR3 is TGTGCCAGCTCACTGAAATCGGCAGCTGTCTATGGCTACACCTTC.

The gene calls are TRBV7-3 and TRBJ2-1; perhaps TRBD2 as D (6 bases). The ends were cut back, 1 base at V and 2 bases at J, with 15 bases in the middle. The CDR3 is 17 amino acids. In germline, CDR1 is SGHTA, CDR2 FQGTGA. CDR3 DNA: TGTGCCAGCAGCTTAAACGGAGGGCTGGGCCCCTACAATGAGCAGTTCTTC. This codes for CASSLNGGLGPYNEQFF.

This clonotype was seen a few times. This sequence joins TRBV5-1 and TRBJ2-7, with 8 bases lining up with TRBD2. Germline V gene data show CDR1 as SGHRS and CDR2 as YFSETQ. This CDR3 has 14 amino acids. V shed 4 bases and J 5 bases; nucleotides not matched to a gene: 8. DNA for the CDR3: TGCGCCAGCAGCCCGGGACTAGTCAACCACGAGCAGTACTTC. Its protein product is CASSPGLVNHEQYF.